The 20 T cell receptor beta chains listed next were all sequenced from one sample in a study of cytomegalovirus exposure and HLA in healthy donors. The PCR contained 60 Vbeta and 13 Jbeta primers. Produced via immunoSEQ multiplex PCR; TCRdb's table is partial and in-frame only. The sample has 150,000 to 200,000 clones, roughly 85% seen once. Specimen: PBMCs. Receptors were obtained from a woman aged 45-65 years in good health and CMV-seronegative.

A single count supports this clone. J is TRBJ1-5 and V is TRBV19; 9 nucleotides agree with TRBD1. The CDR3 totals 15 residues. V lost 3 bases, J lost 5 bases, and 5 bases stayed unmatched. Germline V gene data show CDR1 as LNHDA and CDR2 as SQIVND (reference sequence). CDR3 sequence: CASSIGQGRDQPQHF. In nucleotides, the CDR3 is TGTGCCAGTAGTATTGGACAGGGGCGGGATCAGCCCCAGCATTTT.

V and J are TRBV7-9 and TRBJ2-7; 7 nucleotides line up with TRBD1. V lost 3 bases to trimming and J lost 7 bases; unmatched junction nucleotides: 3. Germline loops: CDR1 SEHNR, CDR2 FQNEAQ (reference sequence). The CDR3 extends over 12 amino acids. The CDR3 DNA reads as TGTGCCAGCAGCTTGACAGGGACAGAGCAGTACTTC. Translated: CASSLTGTEQYF.

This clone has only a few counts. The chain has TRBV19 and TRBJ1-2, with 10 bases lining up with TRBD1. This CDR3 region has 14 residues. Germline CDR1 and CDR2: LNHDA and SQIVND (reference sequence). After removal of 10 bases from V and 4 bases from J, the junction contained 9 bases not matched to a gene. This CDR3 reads CATHPGQGLYGYTF. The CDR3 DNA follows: TGTGCCACCCACCCGGGACAGGGGCTCTATGGCTACACCTTC.

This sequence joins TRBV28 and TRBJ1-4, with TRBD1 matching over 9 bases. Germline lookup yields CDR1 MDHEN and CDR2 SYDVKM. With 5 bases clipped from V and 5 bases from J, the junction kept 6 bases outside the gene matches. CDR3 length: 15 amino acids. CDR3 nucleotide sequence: TGTGCCAGCAGTGAGCACAGGGGGCCAAATGAAAAACTGTTTTTT. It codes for CASSEHRGPNEKLFF.

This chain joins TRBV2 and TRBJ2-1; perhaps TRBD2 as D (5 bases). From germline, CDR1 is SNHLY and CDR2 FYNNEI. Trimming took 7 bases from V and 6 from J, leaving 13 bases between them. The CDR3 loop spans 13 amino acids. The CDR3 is CASTPRELNEQFF. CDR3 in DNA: TGTGCCAGCACCCCGAGGGAACTCAATGAGCAGTTCTTC.

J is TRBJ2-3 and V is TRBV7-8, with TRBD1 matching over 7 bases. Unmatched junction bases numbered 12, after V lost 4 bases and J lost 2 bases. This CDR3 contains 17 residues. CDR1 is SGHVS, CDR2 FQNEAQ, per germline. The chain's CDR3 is CASSSPGAGGNTDTQYF. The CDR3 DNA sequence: TGTGCCAGCAGCTCACCCGGCGCAGGGGGAAACACAGATACGCAGTATTTT.

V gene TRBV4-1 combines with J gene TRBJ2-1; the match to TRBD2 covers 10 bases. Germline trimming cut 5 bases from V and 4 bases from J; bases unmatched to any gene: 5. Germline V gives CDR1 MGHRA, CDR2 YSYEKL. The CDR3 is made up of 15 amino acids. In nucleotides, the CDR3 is TGCGCCAGCAGCTTTCTAGCGGGAGCGTACAATGAGCAGTTCTTC. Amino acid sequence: CASSFLAGAYNEQFF.

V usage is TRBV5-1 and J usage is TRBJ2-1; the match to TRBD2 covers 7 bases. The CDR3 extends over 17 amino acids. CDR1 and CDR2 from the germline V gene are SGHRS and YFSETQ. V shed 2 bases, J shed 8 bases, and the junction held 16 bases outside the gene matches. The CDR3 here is CASSFTSPGGSKDEQFF. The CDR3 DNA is TGCGCCAGCAGCTTTACATCCCCGGGCGGGAGTAAGGATGAGCAGTTCTTC.

CDR3 residues: CASSLTGSYEQYF. Here the CDR3 DNA reads TGCGCCAGCAGCTTGACAGGCTCCTACGAGCAGTACTTC. The V and J genes are TRBV5-1 and TRBJ2-7; possible D gene TRBD1, 5 bases. Trimming shortened V by 1 base and J by 0 bases, and 5 bases separated the two germline ends. The CDR3 contains 13 residues. From germline, CDR1 is SGHRS and CDR2 YFSETQ.

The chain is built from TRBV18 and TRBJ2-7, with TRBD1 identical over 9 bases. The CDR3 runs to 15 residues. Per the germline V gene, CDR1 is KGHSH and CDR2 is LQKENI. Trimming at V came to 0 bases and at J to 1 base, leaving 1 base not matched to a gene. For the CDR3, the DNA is TGTGCCAGCTCACCACCCGGGACAGGGTCCTACGAGCAGTACTTC. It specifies CASSPPGTGSYEQYF. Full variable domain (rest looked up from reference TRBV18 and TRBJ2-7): NAGVMQNPRHLVRRRGQEARLRCSPMKGHSHVYWYRQLPEEGLKFMVYLQKENIIDESGMPKERFSAEFPKEGPSILRIQQVVRGDSAAYFCASSPPGTGSYEQYFGPGTRLTVT.

For the CDR3, the DNA is TGTGCCAGCTCACCTCTGCCCCCGGGACAGGGAATTTCGGGGGAGCAGTACTTC. It encodes CASSPLPPGQGISGEQYF. V and J are TRBV18 and TRBJ2-7; 9 nucleotides align to TRBD1. The CDR3 sequence is 18 residues long. Looked up from germline, CDR1 is KGHSH and CDR2 is LQKENI. Unmatched junction bases numbered 19, after V lost 3 bases and J lost 7 bases.

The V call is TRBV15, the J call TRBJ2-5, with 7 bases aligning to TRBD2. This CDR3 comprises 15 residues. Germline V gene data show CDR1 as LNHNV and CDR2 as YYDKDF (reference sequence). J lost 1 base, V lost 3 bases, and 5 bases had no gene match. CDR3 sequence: CATSSGGFGQETQYF. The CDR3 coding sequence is TGTGCCACCAGCAGCGGGGGGTTTGGCCAAGAGACCCAGTACTTC.

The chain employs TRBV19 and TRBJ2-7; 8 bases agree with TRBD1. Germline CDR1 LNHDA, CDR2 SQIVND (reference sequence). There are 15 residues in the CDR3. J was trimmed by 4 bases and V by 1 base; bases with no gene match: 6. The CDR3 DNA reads TGTGCCAGTAGTATAGGGACAGGGAGAATGTACGAGCAGTACTTC. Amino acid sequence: CASSIGTGRMYEQYF.

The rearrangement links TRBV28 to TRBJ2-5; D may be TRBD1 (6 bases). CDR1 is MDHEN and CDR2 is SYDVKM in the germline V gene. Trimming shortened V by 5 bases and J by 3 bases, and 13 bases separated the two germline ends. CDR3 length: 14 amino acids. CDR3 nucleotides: TGTGCCAGCAGTGGGTGGGGGCCGAAAGAGACCCAGTACTTC. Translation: CASSGWGPKETQYF.

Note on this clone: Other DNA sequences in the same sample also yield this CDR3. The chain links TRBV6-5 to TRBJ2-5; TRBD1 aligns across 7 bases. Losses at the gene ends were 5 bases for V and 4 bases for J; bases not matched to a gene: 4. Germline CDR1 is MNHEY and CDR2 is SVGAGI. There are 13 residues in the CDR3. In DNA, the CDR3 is TGTGCCAGCAGTAGACAGGGAAGAGAGACCCAGTACTTC. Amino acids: CASSRQGRETQYF.

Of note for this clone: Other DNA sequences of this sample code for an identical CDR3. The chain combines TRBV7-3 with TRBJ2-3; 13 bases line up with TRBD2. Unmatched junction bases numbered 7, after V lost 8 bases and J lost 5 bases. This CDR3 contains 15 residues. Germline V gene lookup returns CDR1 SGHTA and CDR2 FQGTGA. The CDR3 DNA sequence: TGTGCCAGCCGTGGACTAGCGGGAGACGGAGATACGCAGTATTTT. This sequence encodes CASRGLAGDGDTQYF.

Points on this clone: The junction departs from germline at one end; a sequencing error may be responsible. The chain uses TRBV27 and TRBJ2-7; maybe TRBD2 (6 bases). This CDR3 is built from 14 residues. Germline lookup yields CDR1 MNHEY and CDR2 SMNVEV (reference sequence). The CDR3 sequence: CASSLSRLAYEQYF. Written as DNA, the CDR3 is TGTGCCAGCAGTCTATCCAGACTAGCCTACGAGCAGTACTTC.

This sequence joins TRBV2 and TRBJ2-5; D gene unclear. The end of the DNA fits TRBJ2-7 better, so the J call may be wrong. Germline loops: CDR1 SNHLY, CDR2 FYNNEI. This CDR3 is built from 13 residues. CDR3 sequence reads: CASSVSRDYEQYF. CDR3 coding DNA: TGTGCCAGCAGTGTGAGTAGAGACTACGAGCAGTACTTC.

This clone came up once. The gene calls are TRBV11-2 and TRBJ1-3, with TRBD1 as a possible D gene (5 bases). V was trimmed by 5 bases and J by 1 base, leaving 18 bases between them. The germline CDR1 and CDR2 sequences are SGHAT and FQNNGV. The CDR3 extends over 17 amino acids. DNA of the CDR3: TGTGCCAGCAGCGGGCGGGGGAGAGGCGCATCTGGAAACACCATATATTTT. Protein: CASSGRGRGASGNTIYF.

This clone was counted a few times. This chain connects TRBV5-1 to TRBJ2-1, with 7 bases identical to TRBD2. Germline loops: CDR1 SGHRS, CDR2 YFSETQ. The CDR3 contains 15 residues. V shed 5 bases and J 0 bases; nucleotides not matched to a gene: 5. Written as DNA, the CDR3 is TGCGCCAGCAGGCTGGGCGGGAGCTCCTACAATGAGCAGTTCTTC. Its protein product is CASRLGGSSYNEQFF.